This T cell receptor (beta chain) came from a study of metastatic and nonmetastatic thyroid tumors. Findings and limits, study-wide: Benign nodules reportedly had significantly lower TCR beta diversity than malignant thyroid tumors in blood and tumor.

This CDR3 region has 13 residues. The germline CDR1 and CDR2 sequences are MRHNA and SNTAGT. This clone has just a few counts. Its antigen is not known. One end of the junction is discordant with germline, which a read error may explain. TCRdb redid the clone calls on the PCR reads using MiXCR. The table shows around 23,000 clones, with roughly 20% occurring only once. No treatment of any kind had been given to any patient before thyroid surgery. The chain carries TRBV6-4 and TRBJ2-2; TRBD1 might be the D (6 bases). Source material: blood. The receptor comes from a female donor with papillary thyroid cancer or a benign thyroid nodule (not recorded which). Some clones in this sample may be carry-over from other donors' samples. CDR3 loop: CSSTAGDTGELFF. The DNA for the CDR3 is TGTTCCAGCACCGCAGGGGACACCGGGGAGCTTTTTTTT.